This TCR beta chain was obtained from a study of T cells in localized non-small cell lung cancer. Points from the study as a whole: Uninvolved adjacent lung showed the highest T cell clonality, exceeding tumor. Because only a single region of the tumor was sequenced, heterogeneity remains possible.

This CDR3 region has 13 residues. The germline V gene has CDR1 MDHEN and CDR2 SYDVKM. Only in-frame clones appear in the TCRdb table, and some are missing; sequencing was by immunoSEQ multiplex PCR. This sample carries over 1,000 clones, approximately 30% of them seen once, and the ten largest clones take over 15%. The table lists this clone with a few counts. The antigen is unknown. An end of the junction does not agree with germline; a read error may underlie this. Sequences were derived from lung tumor tissue, sampled before any cancer treatment. The origin of this receptor is a female donor older than 55 with stage III squamous cell lung carcinoma. The gene calls are TRBV28 and TRBJ2-1; D is possibly TRBD2 (6 bases). The CDR3 DNA reads as TGTGCCAGCAGTTCCGGGAGCCTGAGACCGCGGGTCTTC. Its translation: CASSSGSLRPRVF.